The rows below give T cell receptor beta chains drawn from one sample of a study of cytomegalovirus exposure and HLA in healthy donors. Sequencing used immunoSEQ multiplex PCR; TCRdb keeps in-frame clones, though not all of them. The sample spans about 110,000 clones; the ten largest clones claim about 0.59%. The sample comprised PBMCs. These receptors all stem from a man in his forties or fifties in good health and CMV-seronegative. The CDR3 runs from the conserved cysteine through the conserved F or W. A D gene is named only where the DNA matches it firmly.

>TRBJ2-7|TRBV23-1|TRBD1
TGCGCCAGCAGTCAATCTGTGGGACAGGTCTGCGAGCAGTACTTC
CASSQSVGQVCEQYF
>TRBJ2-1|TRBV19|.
TGTGCCAGTAGTAGGAGTAGTCGAGGAGAGCAGTTCTTC
CASSRSSRGEQFF
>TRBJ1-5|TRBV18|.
TGTGCCAGCACCCGGGATCACAATCAGCCCCAGCATTTT
CASTRDHNQPQHF
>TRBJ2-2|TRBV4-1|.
TGCGCCAGCAGCCAAGATGGGCACGGGGGGAACACCGGGGAGCTGTTTTTT
CASSQDGHGGNTGELFF
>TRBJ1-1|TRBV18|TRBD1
TGTGCCAGCTCTCCTACAGGGGACACTGAAGCTTTCTTT
CASSPTGDTEAFF
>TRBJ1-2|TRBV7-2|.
TGTGCCAGCAGCTTAGACGGGATCTATGGCTACACCTTC
CASSLDGIYGYTF
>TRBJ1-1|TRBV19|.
TGTGCCAGTATGGTCCAGGGTGGGATCACTGAAGCTTTCTTT
CASMVQGGITEAFF
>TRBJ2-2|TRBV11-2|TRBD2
TGTGCCAGCAGCTTAGTTCCGGGAGGGAACACCGGGGAGCTGTTTTTT
CASSLVPGGNTGELFF
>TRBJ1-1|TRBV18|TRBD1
TGTGCCAGCTCATCGGGACAGGTTGTTCGGAACACTGAAGCTTTCTTT
CASSSGQVVRNTEAFF
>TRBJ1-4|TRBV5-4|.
TGTGCCAGCAGCTCCTACCGTGGGAGCGAAAATGAAAAACTGTTTTTT
CASSSYRGSENEKLFF